These 32 T cell receptor beta chains share one sample of origin, sequenced in a study of blood T cell repertoires in COVID-19. The assay was immunoSEQ multiplex PCR, and TCRdb's table has in-frame clones only and misses some. The table includes about 200,000 clones, more than 80% detected once. The sample consisted of PBMCs or T cells enriched from blood (not recorded which). Every receptor here comes from a man aged 30 to 39 who had recovered from COVID-19.

The chain is built from TRBV6-5 and TRBJ1-1; the match to TRBD1 covers 7 bases. The germline gives CDR1 MNHEY, CDR2 SVGAGI. The junction had 9 bases not matched to a gene; V was cut back by 6 bases and J by 5 bases. The length of the CDR3 is 14 residues. CDR3 protein: CASRMYRGGTEAFF. The CDR3, as DNA: TGTGCCAGCAGGATGTACAGGGGTGGTACTGAAGCTTTCTTT.

The rearrangement uses TRBV5-1 and TRBJ2-3, with D unclear. The germline gives CDR1 SGHRS, CDR2 YFSETQ. This CDR3 comprises 14 residues. Trimming left V 0 bases short and J 0 bases short, with 5 bases between. The CDR3 DNA is TGCGCCAGCAGCTTGGATCAGAGCACAGATACGCAGTATTTT. Amino acid sequence: CASSLDQSTDTQYF.

V and J are TRBV5-1 and TRBJ2-2; D might be TRBD2 (5 bases). V lost 2 bases and J lost 1, with 9 bases in between. This CDR3 region has 15 residues. Germline values: CDR1 SGHRS, CDR2 YFSETQ. CDR3 in amino acids: CASSLSSVNTGELFF. The CDR3 nucleotides read TGCGCCAGCAGCTTAAGTAGCGTGAACACCGGGGAGCTGTTTTTT.

The gene calls are TRBV5-4 and TRBJ2-1; 13 bases map to TRBD2. The CDR3 spans 19 residues. CDR1 SGHNT and CDR2 YYREEE come from the germline V gene (reference sequence). J lost 9 bases, V lost 4 bases, and 19 bases had no gene match. CDR3 bases: TGTGCCAGCAGCAGGGACAGGGAGATACTAGCGGGAGGGCGGAGTGAGCAGTTCTTC. Protein product: CASSRDREILAGGRSEQFF.

The chain employs TRBV27 and TRBJ2-1; TRBD2 matches at 14 bases. The CDR3 extends over 16 amino acids. Unmatched junction bases numbered 4, after V lost 5 bases and J lost 4 bases. Germline V CDR1 and CDR2: MNHEY, SMNVEV (reference sequence). The CDR3 DNA sequence: TGTGCCAGCAGTCCTGGGACTAGCGGGGGATACAATGAGCAGTTCTTC. Protein sequence: CASSPGTSGGYNEQFF.

The chain employs TRBV6-2 or TRBV6-3 and TRBJ2-7; D is undetermined. V was trimmed by 6 bases and J by 2 bases, leaving 17 bases between them. CDR1 is MNHEY and CDR2 is SVGEGT in the germline V gene. CDR3 size: 15 residues. The CDR3: CASSLLGLQTYEQYF. The CDR3 DNA is TGTGCCAGCAGCCTACTGGGCTTACAAACCTACGAGCAGTACTTC.

The chain joins TRBV24-1 to TRBJ1-2, with TRBD1 matching 8 bases. Germline lookup yields CDR1 KGHDR and CDR2 SFDVKD. The J segment lost 10 bases and the V segment lost 3 bases, leaving 12 bases of the junction unmatched. CDR3 length: 15 amino acids. In nucleotides, the CDR3 is TGTGCCACCAGTGATACTCGGACAGGGTGGCCCTACTACACCTTC. It specifies CATSDTRTGWPYYTF.

The chain carries TRBV4-3 and TRBJ1-3; D may be TRBD1 (5 bases). CDR3 size: 16 residues. Germline CDR1 is LGHNA and CDR2 is YSLEER. Trimming took off 4 bases at V and 3 bases at J, with 16 bases between the two ends. The DNA of the CDR3 is TGCGCCAGCAGCCCGAGCGGGGGTTTCAGTGGAAACACCATATATTTT. Its translation is CASSPSGGFSGNTIYF.

The J gene is TRBJ2-1, the V gene TRBV11-3; 9 bases align to TRBD2. CDR1 is SGHNT and CDR2 is YENEEA in the germline V gene. The junction had 9 bases not matched to a gene; V was cut back by 1 base and J by 2 bases. The CDR3 extends over 18 amino acids. The CDR3 DNA sequence: TGTGCCAGCAGCTTAGGCTGGAGGGCTAGCGGGGCCTACAATGAGCAGTTCTTC. Translation: CASSLGWRASGAYNEQFF.

This chain uses TRBV11-2 with TRBJ2-5, with 8 bases lining up with TRBD2. With 5 bases clipped from V and 4 bases from J, the junction kept 9 bases outside the gene matches. The germline V gene encodes CDR1 SGHAT and CDR2 FQNNGV. The CDR3 length is 15 residues. CDR3 amino acids: CASSPAISGVETQYF. The CDR3 region has the DNA TGTGCCAGCAGCCCCGCGATTAGCGGGGTAGAGACCCAGTACTTC.

This clone was observed a handful of times. The chain combines TRBV11-3 with TRBJ1-2; TRBD1 matches at 9 bases. The junction had 8 bases not matched to a gene; V was cut back by 0 bases and J by 3 bases. The germline gives CDR1 SGHNT, CDR2 YENEEA. The CDR3 totals 17 residues. CDR3 sequence: CASSLDLDRGGHYGYTF. Written as DNA, the CDR3 is TGTGCCAGCAGCTTAGACTTGGACAGGGGAGGACACTATGGCTACACCTTC.

This sequence joins TRBV6-2 or TRBV6-3 and TRBJ2-5, with TRBD2 as a possible D gene (5 bases). The CDR3 extends over 13 amino acids. V was cut by 1 base and J by 7 bases, with 10 bases left in between. The germline V gene has CDR1 MNHEY and CDR2 SVGEGT. The CDR3 protein is CASSYWEYGTQYF. DNA for the CDR3: TGTGCCAGCAGTTACTGGGAGTATGGGACCCAGTACTTC.

V usage is TRBV4-3 and J usage is TRBJ2-4; 13 bases line up with TRBD2. Germline values: CDR1 LGHNA, CDR2 YSLEER. The CDR3 sequence is 19 residues long. V was pared by 0 bases and J by 1 base, with 6 bases of the junction left unmatched. The CDR3 DNA reads as TGCGCCAGCAGCCAAGAACTAGCGGGGGGGCCTGACGCCAAAAACATTCAGTACTTC. Amino acid sequence: CASSQELAGGPDAKNIQYF.

V gene TRBV30 combines with J gene TRBJ1-2; D might be TRBD1 (5 bases). Germline V CDR1 and CDR2: GTSNPN, SVGIG (reference sequence). The germline V and J ends were trimmed by 5 bases and 7 bases, with 17 bases remaining between them. This CDR3 comprises 13 residues. CDR3 nucleotide sequence: TGTGCCTGGCACTCCTCGGGGGAGAGTGGCTACACCTTC. Translated, it gives CAWHSSGESGYTF.

The chain is built from TRBV28 and TRBJ1-1, with a possible D match to TRBD1 (5 bases). The V end lost 6 bases, the J end lost 1 base, and 18 bases lay between the germline ends. This CDR3 has 16 residues. Germline CDR1 is MDHEN and CDR2 is SYDVKM. DNA for the CDR3: TGTGCCAGCAGCGTCCACCTACAGGAAACGAACACTGAAGCTTTCTTT. It encodes CASSVHLQETNTEAFF.

The genes are TRBV27 and TRBJ2-1; 8 bases agree with TRBD2. CDR1 and CDR2 from the germline V gene are MNHEY and SMNVEV (reference sequence). With 4 bases clipped from V and 4 bases from J, the junction kept 18 bases outside the gene matches. CDR3 length: 19 residues. The CDR3 DNA sequence: TGTGCCAGCAGTTCCCTCCCCCTTCGGGGGGGGGCCGTATACAATGAGCAGTTCTTC. Amino acid sequence: CASSSLPLRGGAVYNEQFF.

This chain joins TRBV5-8 and TRBJ1-5; 7 nucleotides align to TRBD1. With 4 bases clipped from V and 0 bases from J, the junction kept 4 bases outside the gene matches. The CDR3 has 15 amino acids. Per germline, CDR1 SGHTS and CDR2 YDEGEE. This CDR3 is CASSGGQNSNQPQHF. The CDR3 DNA is TGTGCCAGCAGCGGGGGACAGAATAGCAATCAGCCCCAGCATTTT. The full variable domain, completed using reference TRBV5-8 and TRBJ1-5, is EAGVTQSPTHLIKTRGQQATLRCSPISGHTSVYWYQQALGLGLQFLLWYDEGEERNRGNFPPRFSGRQFPNYSSELNVNALELEDSALYLCASSGGQNSNQPQHFGDGTRLSIL.

The chain combines TRBV7-2 with TRBJ1-5; 7 bases match TRBD1. CDR3 size: 16 residues. Trimming took 5 bases from V and 5 from J; bases not matched to a gene: 12. The germline V gene encodes CDR1 SGHTA and CDR2 FQGNSA. The CDR3 loop is CASSPIRDSTYQPQHF. DNA of the CDR3: TGTGCCAGCAGCCCTATACGGGACAGCACATATCAGCCCCAGCATTTT.

Only one count was recorded for this clone. The chain recombines TRBV9 with TRBJ2-1, with D perhaps TRBD1 (6 bases). The V and J ends lost 4 bases and 10 bases respectively, with 12 bases between them. Germline CDR1 SGDLS, CDR2 YYNGEE. The CDR3 is 12 amino acids. CDR3 loop: CASSFRGEEQFF. As DNA, the CDR3 is TGTGCCAGCAGCTTCAGGGGTGAGGAGCAGTTCTTC. Filled out from reference TRBV9 and TRBJ2-1, the complete variable domain reads DSGVTQTPKHLITATGQRVTLRCSPRSGDLSVYWYQQSLDQGLQFLIQYYNGEERAKGNILERFSAQQFPDLHSELNLSSLELGDSALYFCASSFRGEEQFFGPGTRLTVL.

This clone was counted a few times. The chain uses TRBV11-2 and TRBJ1-6; the D gene is possibly TRBD1 (5 bases). Germline CDR1 is SGHAT and CDR2 is FQNNGV. This CDR3 is 15 amino acids long. Trimming stripped 1 base from V and 4 bases from J, with 8 bases between. The CDR3 sequence: CASSLGQPYNSPLHF. Written as DNA, the CDR3 is TGTGCCAGCAGCTTAGGACAGCCATATAATTCACCCCTCCACTTT.

The chain recombines TRBV13 with TRBJ2-5, with a weak D call TRBD2 (7 bases). The V and J ends lost 2 bases and 5 bases respectively, with 15 bases between them. Germline CDR1 reads PRHDT; CDR2 reads FYEKMQ (reference sequence). This CDR3 is built from 15 residues. The CDR3 here is CASSLFGGGGETQYF. The CDR3 DNA reads as TGTGCCAGCAGCTTATTTGGCGGGGGCGGGGAGACCCAGTACTTC.

The chain joins TRBV25-1 to TRBJ2-1, with 10 bases identical to TRBD2. The CDR3 sequence is 15 residues long. Looked up from germline, CDR1 is MGHDK and CDR2 is SYGVNS. Trimming at V came to 5 bases and at J to 2 bases, leaving 3 bases not matched to a gene. The CDR3 protein is CASSLAGVTYNEQFF. The CDR3 DNA reads as TGTGCCAGCAGTCTAGCGGGAGTCACCTACAATGAGCAGTTCTTC.

The CDR3 is CASSWREGQNSPLHF. CDR3 DNA sequence: TGTGCCAGCAGCTGGCGGGAGGGGCAAAATTCACCCCTCCACTTT. The chain links TRBV5-5 to TRBJ1-6, with D possibly matching TRBD1 (5 bases). The germline V gene encodes CDR1 SGHKS and CDR2 YYEKEE (reference sequence). Trimming shortened V by 3 bases and J by 7 bases, and 14 bases separated the two germline ends. This CDR3 region has 15 residues.

The gene calls are TRBV3-1 (or the pseudogene TRBV3-2) and TRBJ1-2, with 8 bases that match TRBD1. This CDR3 comprises 15 residues. The V and J ends lost 6 bases and 4 bases, in that order; junction bases with no gene match: 10. CDR1 and CDR2 from the germline V gene are LGHDT and YNNKEL (reference sequence). CDR3 DNA sequence: TGTGCCAGCAGAGAGACAGGGGTTTCGACCTATGGCTACACCTTC. As protein: CASRETGVSTYGYTF.

The V gene is TRBV5-8, the J gene TRBJ2-7; 11 positions match TRBD2. This CDR3 is built from 17 residues. With V trimmed by 2 bases and J by 7 bases, 14 bases remained unmatched. Germline-derived CDR1 and CDR2 are SGHTS and YDEGEE. The CDR3 is CASSFWTSLAGGEEQYF. The DNA of the CDR3 is TGTGCCAGCAGCTTCTGGACTAGCCTAGCGGGGGGTGAAGAGCAGTACTTC.

The rearrangement links TRBV19 to TRBJ2-1; 8 bases map to TRBD1. Germline V gene lookup returns CDR1 LNHDA and CDR2 SQIVND (reference sequence). This CDR3 comprises 16 residues. With 4 bases clipped from V and 1 base from J, the junction kept 6 bases outside the gene matches. The CDR3 region has the DNA TGTGCCAGTAGTACACTTACAGGGGGATCCTACAATGAGCAGTTCTTC. Translating it yields CASSTLTGGSYNEQFF.

This chain links TRBV24-1 with TRBJ2-1; 8 nucleotides agree with TRBD2. Germline assignment: CDR1 KGHDR and CDR2 SFDVKD. Trimming took 4 bases from V and 1 from J; bases not matched to a gene: 5. The CDR3 runs to 16 residues. The CDR3 DNA follows: TGTGCCACCAGTGACCCACTAGCGGCTTCCTACAATGAGCAGTTCTTC. Translation: CATSDPLAASYNEQFF.

The rearrangement joins TRBV19 to TRBJ1-5; D remains ambiguous. Trimming took 7 bases from V and 0 from J, leaving 7 bases between them. CDR3 length: 13 residues. The germline CDR1 and CDR2 sequences are LNHDA and SQIVND (reference sequence). The CDR3 sequence: CASTLSSNQPQHF. In DNA form, the CDR3 reads TGTGCCAGTACCCTGAGTAGCAATCAGCCCCAGCATTTT.

V and J are TRBV7-2 and TRBJ2-1; D is unclear. Trimming removed 1 base from V and 0 bases from J, with 13 bases in between. The CDR3 has 17 residues. From germline, CDR1 is SGHTA and CDR2 FQGNSA. This CDR3 reads CASSLVGLVRSYNEQFF. The CDR3 DNA reads as TGTGCCAGCAGCTTAGTCGGTCTAGTTCGCTCCTACAATGAGCAGTTCTTC.

As DNA, the CDR3 is TGTGCCAGCAGCTTGGACAGTTCCTATGGCTACACCTTC. Amino acids: CASSLDSSYGYTF. This chain uses TRBV7-9 with TRBJ1-2; a possible D gene is TRBD1 (6 bases). This CDR3 comprises 13 residues. V was clipped by 3 bases and J by 4 bases, with 9 bases between them. The germline gives CDR1 SEHNR, CDR2 FQNEAQ (reference sequence).

The genes are TRBV11-1 and TRBJ2-5; D ambiguous. In germline, CDR1 is SGHAT, CDR2 FQDESV (reference sequence). V gave up 6 bases and J gave up 1 base, with 3 bases separating them. The CDR3 has 11 amino acids. CDR3 coding DNA: TGTGCCAGCAGTATCCAAGAGACCCAGTACTTC. Protein product: CASSIQETQYF.

V is TRBV28 and J is TRBJ2-2; TRBD2 matches 14 bases. Unmatched junction bases numbered 16, after V lost 5 bases and J lost 8 bases. Germline CDR1 is MDHEN and CDR2 is SYDVKM. This CDR3 spans 19 amino acids. The DNA of the CDR3 is TGTGCCAGCAGTCCCGGGACTAGCGGGAGTACTTCTAAATTTGGGGAGCTGTTTTTT. This translates into CASSPGTSGSTSKFGELFF.